This T cell receptor beta chain was recovered during a study of T cells in Graves' hyperthyroidism and ophthalmopathy. RNA transcripts served as the template for amplifying TCR beta CDR3 regions. With the HTBI primer set, the TCR CDR3 went through a first round of RT-PCR. TCRdb used MiXCR to reprocess the multiplex PCR reads, holding one entry per CDR3 protein. The sample records about 560,000 distinct CDR3 sequences, more than 45% being singletons. Note on this clonotype: Its antigen is undetermined.

V trimming: 3 bases; J trimming: 7 bases; junction bases outside the gene matches: 6. CDR3 length: 14 residues. Germline V gene sequence: CDR1 DFQATT, CDR2 SNEGSKA (reference sequence). General study results and limits: A model using 13 V-J features told ophthalmopathy apart from stable hyperthyroidism. Blood also held most thyroid clonotypes expanded beyond 0.001.

When ophthalmopathy did not progress within 18 months, Graves' hyperthyroidism was considered stable. Diagnoses were made from clinical symptoms, serum measures (thyroxine and TRAb), thyroid ultrasound and orbital computed tomography. The TCR sequence derives from a woman between 18 and 29 years old with Graves' hyperthyroidism. Sequencing input: peripheral blood or thyroid tissue (not recorded which). J is TRBJ2-2 and V is TRBV20-1; 9 nucleotides align to TRBD1. The DNA of the CDR3 is TGCAGTGCTAGCCGACAGGGGGGCGGCGGGGAGCTGTTTTTT. It translates to CSASRQGGGGELFF.